This TCR beta chain was recorded in a study of regulatory T cells in long-lasting Graves disease. Overall study context: Graves' cases, newly diagnosed, had used antithyroid drugs under 3 months. General study findings and limits: What was studied was peripheral blood only, and not thyroid tissue. Among samples with persistent disease, TRBV28, TRBJ1-2 and TRBJ2-5 were favored.

At least ten counts were recorded for this clonotype. Its matching antigen is unknown. The V gene lost 7 bases and the J gene lost 1 base, with 10 bases spanning the gap. The CDR3 length is 13 residues. The germline CDR1 and CDR2 sequences are SNHLY and FYNNEI. Time point denoted: newly diagnosed GD, antithyroid drugs for less than 3 months. PBMCs provided the RNA from which the TCR library was made. The guidelines of the American Thyroid Association were the basis for diagnosing Graves' disease. Construction of TCR beta libraries relied on iRepertoire HTBI primers and on Arm-PCR targeting CDR3 regions. TCRdb re-called the multiplex PCR reads through MiXCR, storing one row per CDR3 protein. The table lists fewer than 350,000 distinct CDR3 sequences, 15% to 20% of them singletons.

This chain uses TRBV2 with TRBJ2-5, with D hard to call. The sample consisted of peripheral blood mononuclear cells (PBMCs), taken at new diagnosis, from a patient treated with antithyroid drugs. The sequence derives from a female donor with Graves disease. CDR3 sequence: CASIPGPQETQYF. The DNA of the CDR3 is TGTGCCAGCATCCCCGGACCCCAAGAGACCCAGTACTTC.